The sequence of this T cell receptor (beta chain) was determined in a study of breast tumors, draining lymph nodes, adjacent tissues. Study results and limitations: Luminal-like breast cancer showed significantly higher tumor–nontumor repertoire similarity than basal-like. The lymph node origin of tumor T cells was framed as consistent with a hypothesis, not demonstrated. Tumor TCR diversity was below lymph nodes but above nontumor tissue.

Remarks on this clonotype: Its antigen remains unknown.

CDR3 size: 13 residues. The ends were cut back, 6 bases at V and 2 bases at J, with 10 bases in the middle. Germline CDR1 and CDR2: LNHDA and SQIVND (reference sequence). Axillary draining lymph nodes of breast cancer patients supplied the node samples. TCRdb recomputed calls from the multiplex PCR reads with MiXCR, one row per CDR3 protein. The data hold approximately 210,000 distinct CDR3 sequences, with roughly a third observed a single time. Material: axillary lymph node tissue. The chain links TRBV19 to TRBJ1-1; D remains ambiguous. This clonotype originated in a female donor with breast cancer. Some clones in this sample may be carry-over from other donors' samples. The DNA of the CDR3 is TGTGCCAGTAGCCTCCTCGGAAACACTGAAGCTTTCTTT. Encoded protein: CASSLLGNTEAFF.